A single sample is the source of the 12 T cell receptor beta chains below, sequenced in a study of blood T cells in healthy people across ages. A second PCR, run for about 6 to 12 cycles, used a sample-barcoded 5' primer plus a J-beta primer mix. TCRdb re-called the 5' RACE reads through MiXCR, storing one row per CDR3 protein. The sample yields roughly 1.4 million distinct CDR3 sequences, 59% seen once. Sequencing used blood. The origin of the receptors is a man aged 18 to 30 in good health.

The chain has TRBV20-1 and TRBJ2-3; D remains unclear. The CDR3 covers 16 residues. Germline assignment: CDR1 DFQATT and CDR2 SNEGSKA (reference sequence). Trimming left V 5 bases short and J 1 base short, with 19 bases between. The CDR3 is CSAQWRWQARTDTQYF. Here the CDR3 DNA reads TGCAGTGCTCAGTGGCGGTGGCAGGCCCGCACAGATACGCAGTATTTT.

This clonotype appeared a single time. CDR3 nucleotide sequence: TGTGCCAGCAGTTCCCTGACAGAGCAATATGGCTACACCTTC. Residues: CASSSLTEQYGYTF. This chain uses TRBV6-2 or TRBV6-3 with TRBJ1-2, with a possible D match to TRBD1 (5 bases). Trimming shortened V by 4 bases and J by 5 bases, and 14 bases separated the two germline ends. Germline V lookup: CDR1 MNHEY, CDR2 SVGEGT. The CDR3 runs 14 residues.

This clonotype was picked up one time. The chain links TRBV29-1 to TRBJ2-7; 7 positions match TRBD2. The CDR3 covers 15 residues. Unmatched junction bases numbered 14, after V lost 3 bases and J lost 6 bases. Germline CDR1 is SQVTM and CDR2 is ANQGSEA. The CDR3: CSVEWVGGRTGEQYF. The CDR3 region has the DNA TGCAGCGTTGAGTGGGTGGGCGGGAGAACTGGCGAGCAGTACTTC.

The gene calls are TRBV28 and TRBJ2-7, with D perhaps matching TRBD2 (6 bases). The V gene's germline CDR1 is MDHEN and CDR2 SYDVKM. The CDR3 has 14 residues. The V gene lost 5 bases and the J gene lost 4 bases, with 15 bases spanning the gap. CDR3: CASSAIAVTYEQYF. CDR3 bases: TGTGCCAGCAGTGCAATAGCGGTCACTTACGAGCAGTACTTC.

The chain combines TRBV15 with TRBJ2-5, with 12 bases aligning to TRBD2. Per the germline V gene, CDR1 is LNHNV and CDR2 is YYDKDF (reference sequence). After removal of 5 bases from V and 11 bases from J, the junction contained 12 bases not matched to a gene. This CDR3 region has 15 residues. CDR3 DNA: TGTGCCACCAGCCCAGAGCGACTAGCGGGAGCTGAGCAGTACTTC. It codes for CATSPERLAGAEQYF.

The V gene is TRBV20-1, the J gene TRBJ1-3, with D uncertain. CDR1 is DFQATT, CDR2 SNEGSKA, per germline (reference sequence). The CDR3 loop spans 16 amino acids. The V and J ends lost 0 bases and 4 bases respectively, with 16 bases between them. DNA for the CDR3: TGCAGTGCTAGAGATACGGTCAACACCGGGGGAAACACCATATATTTT. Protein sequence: CSARDTVNTGGNTIYF.

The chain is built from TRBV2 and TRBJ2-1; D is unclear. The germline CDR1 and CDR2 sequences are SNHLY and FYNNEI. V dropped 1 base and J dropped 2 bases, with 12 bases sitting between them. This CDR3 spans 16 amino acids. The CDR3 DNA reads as TGTGCCAGCAGTGAAGTGGGCCTCAATACCTACAATGAGCAGTTCTTC. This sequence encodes CASSEVGLNTYNEQFF.

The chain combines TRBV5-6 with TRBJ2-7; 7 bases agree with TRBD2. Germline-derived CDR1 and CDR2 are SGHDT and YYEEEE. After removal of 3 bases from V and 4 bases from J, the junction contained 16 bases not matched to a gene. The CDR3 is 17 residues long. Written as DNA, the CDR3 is TGTGCCAGCAGCTCGGCTTTTTTTGCGGGAGATTTATACGAGCAGTACTTC. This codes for CASSSAFFAGDLYEQYF.

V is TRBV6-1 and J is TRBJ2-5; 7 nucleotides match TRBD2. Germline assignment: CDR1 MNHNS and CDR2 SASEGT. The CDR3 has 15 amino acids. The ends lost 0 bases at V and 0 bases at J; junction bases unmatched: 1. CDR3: CASSEAGGYQETQYF. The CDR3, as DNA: TGTGCCAGCAGTGAAGCGGGGGGGTACCAAGAGACCCAGTACTTC.

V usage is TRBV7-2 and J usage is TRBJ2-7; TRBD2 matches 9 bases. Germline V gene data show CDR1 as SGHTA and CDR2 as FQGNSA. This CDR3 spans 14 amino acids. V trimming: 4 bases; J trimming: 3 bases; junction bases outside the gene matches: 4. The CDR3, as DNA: TGTGCCAGCAGCTCCATAGCGGGGGTCTACGAGCAGTACTTC. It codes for CASSSIAGVYEQYF.

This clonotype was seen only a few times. DNA of the CDR3: TGTGCCAGCAGCTCCCTGGAGGGAGGTTACACAGATACGCAGTATTTT. This encodes CASSSLEGGYTDTQYF. The chain recombines TRBV7-2 with TRBJ2-3, with D possibly TRBD2 on 6 matching bases. The CDR3 consists of 16 residues. Germline assignment: CDR1 SGHTA and CDR2 FQGNSA. The germline V and J ends were trimmed by 4 bases and 2 bases, with 16 bases remaining between them.

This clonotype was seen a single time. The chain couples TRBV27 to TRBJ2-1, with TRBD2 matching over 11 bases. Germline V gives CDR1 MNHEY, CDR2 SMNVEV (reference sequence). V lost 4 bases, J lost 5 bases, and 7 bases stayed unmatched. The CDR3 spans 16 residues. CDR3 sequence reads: CASSSQGSGRDNEQFF. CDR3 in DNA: TGTGCCAGCAGTTCCCAAGGTAGCGGGAGGGACAATGAGCAGTTCTTC.